This T cell receptor (beta chain) was recorded in a study of T cells after yellow fever vaccination. Overall study results and limits: Only a minor proportion of clonotypes was detected across both CD4 and CD8 compartments.

TCRdb re-called the 5' RACE reads through MiXCR, storing one row per CDR3 protein. Of 620,000 or so distinct CDR3 sequences detected, roughly an eighth appear once; the ten largest clones hold about 15%. For this clonotype: Its antigen remains unidentified.

The TCR comes from a man between 25 and 39 years old who received the YFV17D yellow fever vaccine. Source: PBMCs, taken on the day of the yellow fever booster vaccination.

The CDR3 sequence: CASSGGGNSGANVLTF. CDR3 in DNA: TGTGCCAGCAGCGGAGGAGGGAACTCTGGGGCCAACGTCCTGACTTTC. V gene TRBV5-4 combines with J gene TRBJ2-6, with TRBD2 as a possible D gene (6 bases). CDR1 is SGHNT, CDR2 YYREEE, per germline (reference sequence). The CDR3 extends over 16 amino acids. V was shortened by 4 bases and J by 0 bases, with 11 bases between the two germline ends.